A selection of T cell receptor beta chains follows, all from one sample in a study of T cells in Graves' hyperthyroidism and ophthalmopathy. TCRdb itself ran the multiplex PCR reads through MiXCR, one entry per CDR3 protein. The sample has 300,000 to 350,000 distinct CDR3 sequences; 16% are singletons. Source material: blood. Source of these receptors: a man younger than 45 with Graves' hyperthyroidism. Both conserved end residues are trimmed from each CDR3. A D gene is named only where the DNA matches it firmly. Size tells how often a clone was seen (once, few, many) or the class of an expanded clone, and some rows leave it out.

>TRBJ2-7|TRBD1|.|TRBV5-6
ASSLAGRGSREQY
>TRBJ1-5|.|.|TRBV28
ASSSGRYQPQH
>TRBJ2-1|.|once|TRBV6-5
ASRPLQGTPAGNEQF
>TRBJ2-7|.|few|TRBV6-1
ASSKGLIYEQY
>TRBJ1-2|TRBD1|many|TRBV12-3/TRBV12-4
ASSSDRVTGYT
>TRBJ2-7|TRBD1|many|TRBV6-2/TRBV6-3
ASSQQGYEQY
>TRBJ1-6|TRBD1|.|TRBV20-1
SASRDRNSPLH
>TRBJ1-1|TRBD1|.|TRBV5-5
ASSSGQARTEAF
>TRBJ2-5|TRBD2|many|TRBV13
ASSFAEDSSGETQY
>TRBJ2-7|TRBD1|many|TRBV7-2
ASTPGTGEIEQY
>TRBJ2-1|.|many|TRBV13
ASSQGVAVGFDEQF